This T cell receptor (beta chain) was recovered during a study of chemoradiotherapy in HPV16-positive cancers. On the study more broadly: Candidate HPV-specific T-cell clones and common TCR motifs came from functional assays in a couple of HPV16-positive patients.

Sequenced by immunoSEQ multiplex PCR; TCRdb stores in-frame clones only, minus some. The sample has approximately 12,000 clones, more than 50% seen once. Repeated repertoire sampling spanned the course of chemoradiotherapy. With V trimmed by 2 bases and J by 4 bases, 3 bases remained unmatched. CDR1 and CDR2 (germline): MGHRA, YSYEKL. The CDR3 extends over 14 amino acids. V is TRBV4-1 and J is TRBJ1-1; 8 nucleotides agree with TRBD1. This sample was gathered from a patient who underwent chemoradiotherapy. The receptor was isolated from a human donor with HPV-associated anogenital cancer. In DNA form, the CDR3 reads TGCGCCAGCAGCCAACAGGGGGCGATCACTGAAGCTTTCTTT. Its protein is CASSQQGAITEAFF.